These 2 T cell receptor beta chains were all obtained from the same sample, sequenced in a study of blood T cells in healthy people across ages (dated by TCRdb to between 2014 and 2016). The method was 5' RACE. Sequencing was carried out with an Illumina HiSeq 2500. A second roughly 6 to 12 cycle PCR used a sample-barcoded 5' primer and a J-beta primer mix. The raw public reads went through TCRdb reprocessing: fastp at Q25, MiXCR clone calling, in-frame beta chains kept. Every entry covers one CDR3 protein and lists the most common genes and DNA from its rows. Recorded for this sample are 2 million or so distinct CDR3 sequences; about 49% of them occurred a single time. The ten top clones hold 2% to 2.5% of the sample. The material sequenced was blood. All receptors come from a woman between 35 and 50 years old in good health.

This clonotype was detected only once. The chain is built from TRBV5-1 and TRBJ2-3; TRBD1 might be the D (6 bases). This CDR3 spans 15 amino acids. Germline V gene data show CDR1 as SGHRS and CDR2 as YFSETQ. The V end lost 0 bases, the J end lost 4 bases, and 12 bases lay between the germline ends. The CDR3, as DNA: TGCGCCAGCAGCTTGGCCGTGGGGGCAGCAGATACGCAGTATTTT. The encoded protein is CASSLAVGAADTQYF.

The V gene is TRBV28, the J gene TRBJ2-4; D unresolved. V was clipped by 5 bases and J by 0 bases, with 11 bases between them. Germline CDR1 MDHEN, CDR2 SYDVKM. The CDR3 totals 15 residues. The CDR3 region has the DNA TGTGCCAGCAGTCCCAGTGGGCAAGCCAAAAACATTCAGTACTTC. Its protein is CASSPSGQAKNIQYF.